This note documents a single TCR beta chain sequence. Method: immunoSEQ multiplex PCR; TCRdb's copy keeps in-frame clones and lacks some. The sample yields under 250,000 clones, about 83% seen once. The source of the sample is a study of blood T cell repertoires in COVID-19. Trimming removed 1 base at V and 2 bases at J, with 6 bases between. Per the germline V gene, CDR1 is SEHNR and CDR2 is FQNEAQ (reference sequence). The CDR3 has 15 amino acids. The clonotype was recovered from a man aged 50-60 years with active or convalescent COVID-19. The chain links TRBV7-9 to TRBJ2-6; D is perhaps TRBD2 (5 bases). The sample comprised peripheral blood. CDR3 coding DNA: TGTGCCAGCAGCTTAGACGGGGCTGGGGCCAACGTCCTGACTTTC. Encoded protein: CASSLDGAGANVLTF.